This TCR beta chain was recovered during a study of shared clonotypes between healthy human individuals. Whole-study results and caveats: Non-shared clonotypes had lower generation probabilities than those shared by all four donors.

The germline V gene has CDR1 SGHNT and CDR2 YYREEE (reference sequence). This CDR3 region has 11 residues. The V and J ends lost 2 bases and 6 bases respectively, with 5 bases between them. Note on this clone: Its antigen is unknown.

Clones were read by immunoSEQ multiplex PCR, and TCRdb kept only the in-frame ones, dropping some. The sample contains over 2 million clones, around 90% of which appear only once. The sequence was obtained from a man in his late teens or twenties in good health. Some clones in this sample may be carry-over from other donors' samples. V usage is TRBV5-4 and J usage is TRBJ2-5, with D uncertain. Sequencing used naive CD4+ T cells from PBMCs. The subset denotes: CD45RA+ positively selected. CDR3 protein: CASSFAKTQYF. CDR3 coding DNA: TGTGCCAGCAGCTTTGCCAAGACCCAGTACTTC. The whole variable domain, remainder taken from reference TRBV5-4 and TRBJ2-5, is ETGVTQSPTHLIKTRGQQVTLRCSSQSGHNTVSWYQQALGQGPQFIFQYYREEENGRGNFPPRFSGLQFPNYSSELNVNALELDDSALYLCASSFAKTQYFGPGTRLLVL.